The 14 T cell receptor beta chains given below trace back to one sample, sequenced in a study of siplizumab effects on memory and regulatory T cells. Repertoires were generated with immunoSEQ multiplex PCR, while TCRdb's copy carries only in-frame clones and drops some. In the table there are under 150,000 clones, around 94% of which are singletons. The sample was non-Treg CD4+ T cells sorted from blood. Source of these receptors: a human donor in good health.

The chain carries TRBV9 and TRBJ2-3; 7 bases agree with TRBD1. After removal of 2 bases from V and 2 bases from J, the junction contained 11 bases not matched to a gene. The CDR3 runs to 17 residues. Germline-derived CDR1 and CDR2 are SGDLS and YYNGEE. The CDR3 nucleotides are TGTGCCAGCAGCGTCCCCTGGGGAGAGGGGGCCACAGATACGCAGTATTTT. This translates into CASSVPWGEGATDTQYF.

The CDR3 region is CAISESLPGGSEKLFF. The CDR3 bases are TGTGCCATCAGTGAGTCTCTCCCAGGGGGTAGTGAAAAACTGTTTTTT. The chain has TRBV10-3 and TRBJ1-4, with TRBD1 matching over 7 bases. This CDR3 has 16 residues. Per germline, CDR1 ENHRY and CDR2 SYGVKD. The V gene end was trimmed by 0 bases and the J gene end by 7 bases; junction bases not matched to a gene: 8.

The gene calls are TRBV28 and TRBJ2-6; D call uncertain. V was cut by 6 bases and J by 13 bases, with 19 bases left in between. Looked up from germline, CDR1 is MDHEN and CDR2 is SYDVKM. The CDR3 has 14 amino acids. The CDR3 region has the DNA TGTGCCAGCAGGCCAAGCTTGGGCCACGGAGTCCTGACTTTC. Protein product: CASRPSLGHGVLTF.

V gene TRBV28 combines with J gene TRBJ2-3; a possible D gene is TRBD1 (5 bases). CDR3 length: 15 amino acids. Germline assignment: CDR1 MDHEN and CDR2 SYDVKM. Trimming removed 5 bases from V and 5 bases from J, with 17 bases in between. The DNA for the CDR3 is TGTGCCAGCAGTCCCCGGGTCAGGGTACGAGATACGCAGTATTTT. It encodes CASSPRVRVRDTQYF.

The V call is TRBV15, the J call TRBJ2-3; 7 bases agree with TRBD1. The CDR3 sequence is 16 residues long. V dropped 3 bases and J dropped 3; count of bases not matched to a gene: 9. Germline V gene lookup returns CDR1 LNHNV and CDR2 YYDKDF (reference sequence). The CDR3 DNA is TGTGCCACCAGCAGCAAGGGGGCCCGAGGAACAGATACGCAGTATTTT. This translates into CATSSKGARGTDTQYF.

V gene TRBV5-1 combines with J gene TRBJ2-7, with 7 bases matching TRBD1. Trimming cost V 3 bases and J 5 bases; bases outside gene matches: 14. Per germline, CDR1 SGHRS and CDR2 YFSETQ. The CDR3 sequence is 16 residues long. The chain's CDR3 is CASSSGTGDVFNEQYF. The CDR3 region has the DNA TGCGCCAGCAGCTCAGGTACAGGGGATGTATTCAACGAGCAGTACTTC.

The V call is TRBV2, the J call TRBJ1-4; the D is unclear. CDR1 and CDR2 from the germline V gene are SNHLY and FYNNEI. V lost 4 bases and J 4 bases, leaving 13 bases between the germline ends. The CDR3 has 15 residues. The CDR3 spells CASSAPSAHNEKLFF. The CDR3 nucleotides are TGTGCCAGCAGTGCGCCATCGGCCCATAATGAAAAACTGTTTTTT.

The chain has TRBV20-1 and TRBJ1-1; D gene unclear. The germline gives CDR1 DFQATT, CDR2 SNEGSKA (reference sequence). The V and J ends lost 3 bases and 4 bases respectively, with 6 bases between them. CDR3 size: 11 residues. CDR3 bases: TGCAGTGCTAGCCGGGGCACTGAAGCTTTCTTT. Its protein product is CSASRGTEAFF.

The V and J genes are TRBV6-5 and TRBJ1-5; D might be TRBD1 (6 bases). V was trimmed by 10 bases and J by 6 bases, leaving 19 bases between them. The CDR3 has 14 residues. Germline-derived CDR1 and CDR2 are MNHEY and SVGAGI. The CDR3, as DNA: TGTGCCACCCGGTCCTCGGGGGCGGGTCAGCCCCAGCATTTT. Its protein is CATRSSGAGQPQHF.

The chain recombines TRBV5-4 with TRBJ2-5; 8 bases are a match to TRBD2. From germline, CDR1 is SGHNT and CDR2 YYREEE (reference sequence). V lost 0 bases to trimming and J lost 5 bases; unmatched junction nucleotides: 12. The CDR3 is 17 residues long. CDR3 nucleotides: TGTGCCAGCAGCTTGGACCCAGCGGGAGTCGGTCGGGAGACCCAGTACTTC. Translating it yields CASSLDPAGVGRETQYF.

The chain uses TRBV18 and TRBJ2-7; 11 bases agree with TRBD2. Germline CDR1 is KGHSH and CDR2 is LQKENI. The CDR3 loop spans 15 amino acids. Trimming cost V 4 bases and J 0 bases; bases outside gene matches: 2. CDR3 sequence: CASSLTSGGSYEQYF. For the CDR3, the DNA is TGTGCCAGCTCACTAACTAGCGGGGGCTCCTACGAGCAGTACTTC. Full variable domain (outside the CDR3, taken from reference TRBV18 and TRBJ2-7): NAGVMQNPRHLVRRRGQEARLRCSPMKGHSHVYWYRQLPEEGLKFMVYLQKENIIDESGMPKERFSAEFPKEGPSILRIQQVVRGDSAAYFCASSLTSGGSYEQYFGPGTRLTVT.

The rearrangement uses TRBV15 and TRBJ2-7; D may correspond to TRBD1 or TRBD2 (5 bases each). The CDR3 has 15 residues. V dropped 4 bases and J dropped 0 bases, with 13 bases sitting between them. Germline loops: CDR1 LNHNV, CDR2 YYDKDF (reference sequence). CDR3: CATSIGGGFSYEQYF. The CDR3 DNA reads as TGTGCCACCAGCATAGGTGGGGGTTTCTCCTACGAGCAGTACTTC.

In DNA form, the CDR3 reads TGTGCCTGGCAGCCGGGACGCCAAGAGACCCAGTACTTC. This gives the protein CAWQPGRQETQYF. The chain carries TRBV30 and TRBJ2-5; either TRBD1 or TRBD2 may supply D (5 bases each). The V end lost 5 bases, the J end lost 1 base, and 11 bases lay between the germline ends. This CDR3 is 13 amino acids long. The germline V gene encodes CDR1 GTSNPN and CDR2 SVGIG (reference sequence).

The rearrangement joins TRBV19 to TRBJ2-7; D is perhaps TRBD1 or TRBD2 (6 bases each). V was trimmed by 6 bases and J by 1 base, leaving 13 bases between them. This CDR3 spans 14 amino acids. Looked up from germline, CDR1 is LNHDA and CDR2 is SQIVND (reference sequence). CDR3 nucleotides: TGTGCCAGTAGAATGGGGGGCCCGTCCTACGAGCAGTACTTC. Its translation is CASRMGGPSYEQYF.